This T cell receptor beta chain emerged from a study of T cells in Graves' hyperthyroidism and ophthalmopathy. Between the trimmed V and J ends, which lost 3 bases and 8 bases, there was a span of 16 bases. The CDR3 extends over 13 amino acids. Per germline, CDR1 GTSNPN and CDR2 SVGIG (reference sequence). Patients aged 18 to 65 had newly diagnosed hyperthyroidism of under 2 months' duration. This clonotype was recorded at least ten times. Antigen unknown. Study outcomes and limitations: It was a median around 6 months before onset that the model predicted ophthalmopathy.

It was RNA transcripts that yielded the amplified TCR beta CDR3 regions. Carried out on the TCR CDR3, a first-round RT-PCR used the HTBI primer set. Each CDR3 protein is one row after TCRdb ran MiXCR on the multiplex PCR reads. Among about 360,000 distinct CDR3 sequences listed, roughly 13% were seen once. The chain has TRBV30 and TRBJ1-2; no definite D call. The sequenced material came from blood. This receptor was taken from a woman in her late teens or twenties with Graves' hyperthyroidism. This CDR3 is CAWRSWDWHGYTF. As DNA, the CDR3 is TGTGCCTGGAGGTCCTGGGATTGGCACGGCTACACCTTC.